This entry lists 18 T cell receptor beta chains sequenced from one sample in a study of Tregs in tolerant kidney transplant recipients. Mixed chimerism was transient after nonmyeloablative marrow transplants from related graft donors. Clones were read by immunoSEQ multiplex PCR, and TCRdb kept only the in-frame ones, dropping some. Its clone listing holds roughly 5,700 clones. Sequencing used CD4+ T cells from blood (PBMCs), obtained approximately 15 months after the transplant. Receptors originate from a human patient who received a combined kidney and bone marrow transplant. The T cells may partly be graft donor cells.

This clone counts as medium-sized by frequency. The CDR3 extends 3 residues past the end of the read, so its final part is completed from the germline J gene. This chain connects TRBV20-1 to TRBJ2-2; 11 positions agree with TRBD2. J gave up 5 bases and V 1 base, and 6 bases lay outside the gene matches. CDR1 and CDR2 from the germline V gene are DFQATT and SNEGSKA (reference sequence). This CDR3 is 16 amino acids long. Incomplete CDR3 DNA: TGCAGTGCTAGAGTAGCGGGGGGGCCGGGTACCGGGGAG. It translates to CSARVAGGPGTGE. The whole CDR3 sequence is CSARVAGGPGTGELFF.

In the case of this clone: The missing CDR3 end, 3 residues past where the read stops, is filled in from the germline J gene. The chain carries TRBV5-8 and TRBJ1-1, with D perhaps TRBD1 (6 bases). Per germline, CDR1 SGHTS and CDR2 YDEGEE. The CDR3 loop spans 14 amino acids. CDR3 bases read: TGTGCCAGCAGCTTGGACAGGGCCTCATCCGAA. Its protein product is CASSLDRASSE. The whole CDR3 is CASSLDRASSEAFF. The entire variable domain, with the rest obtained from reference TRBV5-8 and TRBJ1-1, is as follows: EAGVTQSPTHLIKTRGQQATLRCSPISGHTSVYWYQQALGLGLQFLLWYDEGEERNRGNFPPRFSGRQFPNYSSELNVNALELEDSALYLCASSLDRASSEAFFGQGTRLTVV.

As for this clone: Coverage ceases 3 residues before the CDR3 finishes, and the germline J gene fills in the end. The chain employs TRBV23-1 and TRBJ1-1; D uncertain. TRBV23-1 is designated an ORF whose function remains uncertain. There are 15 residues in the CDR3. Trimming stripped 0 bases from V and 0 bases from J, with 8 bases between. The CDR3 region is CASSQSKDMNTEAFF. Partial CDR3 DNA: TGCGCCAGCAGTCAATCCAAAGACATGAACACTGAA.

Remarks on this clone: The CDR3 end falls 3 residues outside the read, so it is completed with the germline J gene. V and J are TRBV20-1 and TRBJ1-1; tentative D call: TRBD1 (6 bases). This CDR3 contains 14 residues. The germline CDR1 and CDR2 sequences are DFQATT and SNEGSKA (reference sequence). CDR3 bases read: TGCAGCCCCAGAGGGGGGGGGATGAACACTGAA. Translation gives CSPRGGGMNTE. The CDR3, in full, reads CSPRGGGMNTEAFF.

In regard to this clone: The read comes to an end 3 residues before the CDR3 does, leaving the germline J gene to fill in the end. This sequence joins TRBV6-2 or TRBV6-3 and TRBJ1-2; D perhaps matches TRBD1 (6 bases). This CDR3 has 14 residues. Trimming left V 5 bases short and J 4 bases short, with 14 bases between. The germline V gene encodes CDR1 MNHEY and CDR2 SVGEGT. Incomplete CDR3 DNA: TGTGCCAGCAGTCACAGGGCTAGTAGCTATGGC. It encodes CASSHRASSYG. The complete CDR3 reads CASSHRASSYGYTF.

Note on this clone: The read finishes 3 residues shy of the CDR3 end, and the germline J gene is used to complete it. J is TRBJ1-2 and V is TRBV7-8; 8 nucleotides match TRBD1. V trimming: 5 bases; J trimming: 7 bases; junction bases outside the gene matches: 6. This CDR3 is built from 13 residues. Germline CDR1 is SGHVS and CDR2 is FQNEAQ. CDR3 DNA, as far as it was read: TGTGCCAGCAGCCCCGACAGGGGTGCTGGC. Translation gives CASSPDRGAG. The whole CDR3 region reads CASSPDRGAGYTF.

On this clone itself: The read is 3 residues too short to cover the CDR3 end, so that end is filled in from the germline J gene. This sequence joins TRBV5-1 and TRBJ2-7; D unclear. Germline V gene sequence: CDR1 SGHRS, CDR2 YFSETQ. Trimming removed 1 base from V and 1 base from J, with 15 bases in between. CDR3 length: 16 residues. This CDR3 reads CASSLLPRSRSYEQYF. CDR3 bases read: TGCGCCAGCAGCTTGTTGCCCAGGAGTAGGTCCTACGAG.

Notes on this clone: The CDR3 extends 3 residues past the end of the read, so its final part is completed from the germline J gene. The gene calls are TRBV10-2 and TRBJ1-1; maybe TRBD1 (6 bases). The CDR3 is made up of 13 amino acids. V lost 6 bases, J lost 3 bases, and 11 bases lay in between. CDR1 WSHSY and CDR2 SAAADI come from the germline V gene. CDR3 DNA, as far as it was read: TGCGCCAGCAGCCGGGACACCTACACTGAA. It is translated as CASSRDTYTE. The complete CDR3 sequence is CASSRDTYTEAFF.

About this clone itself: The junction shows a germline mismatch at one end, possibly a read error. The CDR3 goes on 3 residues after the read ends, and that part is filled in from the germline J gene. The V call is TRBV7-2, the J call TRBJ2-1; 7 bases agree with TRBD1. Germline V gene lookup returns CDR1 SGHTA and CDR2 FQGNSA. This CDR3 has 16 amino acids. The CDR3 is CASSLAWDRTFYEQFF. The CDR3 DNA, read in part, is TGTGCCAGCAGCCTAGCATGGGACAGAACCTTCTATGAG.

About this clone itself: The CDR3 end lies 3 residues beyond the end of the read and is filled in from the germline J gene. The rearrangement joins TRBV10-3 to TRBJ1-2; no reliable D call. This CDR3 is built from 13 residues. Germline CDR1 reads ENHRY; CDR2 reads SYGVKD. The CDR3: CAISEAYLRGYTF. The CDR3 bases that were read are TGTGCCATCAGTGAGGCGTACTTACGGGGC.

About this clone: Read coverage stops 3 residues before the CDR3 terminus; the germline J gene supplies the remainder. The rearrangement links TRBV7-2 to TRBJ2-7; D possibly corresponds to TRBD2 (6 bases). There are 14 residues in the CDR3. CDR1 and CDR2 (germline): SGHTA, FQGNSA. The V and J ends lost 5 bases and 2 bases respectively, with 13 bases between them. CDR3 region: CASSPGLQAYEQYF. CDR3 bases read: TGTGCCAGCAGCCCGGGACTGCAAGCCTACGAG.

On this clone itself: The read stops 3 residues short of the end of the CDR3; the missing end is completed from the germline J gene. This chain uses TRBV29-1 with TRBJ2-7; D may be TRBD1 (6 bases). This CDR3 contains 11 residues. V was trimmed by 7 bases and J by 3 bases, leaving 10 bases between them. The germline gives CDR1 SQVTM, CDR2 ANQGSEA. Partial CDR3 DNA: TGCAGCGCCGGGACAAACTACGAG. Translation: CSAGTNYE. The whole CDR3 reads CSAGTNYEQYF.

A word on this clone: The CDR3 extends 3 residues past the end of the read, so its final part is completed from the germline J gene. V and J are TRBV6-4 and TRBJ1-2, with 9 bases fitting TRBD1. The V and J ends lost 2 bases and 0 bases, in that order; junction bases with no gene match: 16. CDR1 and CDR2 from the germline V gene are MRHNA and SNTAGT. CDR3 length: 20 amino acids. Incomplete CDR3 DNA: TGTGCCAGCAGTGACCCCGGTCTTACAGGGGGCACCTTAGCTAACTATGGC. It codes for CASSDPGLTGGTLANYG. The full CDR3 protein is CASSDPGLTGGTLANYGYTF.

In regard to this clone: The read gets to within 3 residues of the CDR3 end, and the germline J gene fills in the rest. This chain joins TRBV3-1 (or the pseudogene TRBV3-2) and TRBJ2-2; possible D gene TRBD2, 6 bases. The CDR3 has 13 residues. The V gene lost 5 bases and the J gene lost 6 bases, with 10 bases spanning the gap. The V gene's germline CDR1 is LGHDT and CDR2 YNNKEL (reference sequence). The DNA read from the CDR3 is TGTGCCAGCAGCGTAGGAGGGTCCGGGGAG. Translating it yields CASSVGGSGE. The whole CDR3 sequence reads CASSVGGSGELFF.

This clone is medium-sized by frequency. The CDR3 extends 3 residues past the end of the read, so its final part is completed from the germline J gene. The chain carries TRBV7-2 and TRBJ1-4; D is perhaps TRBD1 (5 bases). Deletions cut 3 bases from V and 7 bases from J, with 15 bases between. Germline loops: CDR1 SGHTA, CDR2 FQGNSA. The CDR3 has 15 amino acids. CDR3: CASSLGTGPSEKLFF. The CDR3 DNA, read in part, is TGTGCCAGCAGCTTGGGGACTGGACCAAGTGAAAAA.

Comments on this clone: The read finishes 3 residues shy of the CDR3 end, and the germline J gene is used to complete it. The V call is TRBV25-1, the J call TRBJ1-2, with TRBD1 matching 8 bases. CDR1 and CDR2 (germline): MGHDK, SYGVNS. The CDR3 contains 14 residues. V dropped 5 bases and J dropped 6; count of bases not matched to a gene: 8. The DNA read from the CDR3 is TGTGCCAGCAGTCCTGACAGGGGTATCAATGGC. Its translation is CASSPDRGING. The whole CDR3 sequence reads CASSPDRGINGYTF.

Concerning this clone itself: The read is 3 residues too short to cover the CDR3 end, so that end is filled in from the germline J gene. This chain links TRBV19 with TRBJ1-1; possible D gene TRBD1, 5 bases. Per germline, CDR1 LNHDA and CDR2 SQIVND (reference sequence). The V end lost 5 bases, the J end lost 0 bases, and 10 bases lay between the germline ends. The CDR3 extends over 14 amino acids. The CDR3 bases that were read are TGTGCCAGTAGTCGGGGGACGGTGAACACTGAA. This translates into CASSRGTVNTE. The complete CDR3 sequence is CASSRGTVNTEAFF.

Concerning this clone itself: The read ends 3 residues before the CDR3 terminus; that terminus is restored from the germline J gene. This rearrangement joins TRBV5-1 to TRBJ2-5, with TRBD2 matching 8 bases. Germline CDR1 reads SGHRS; CDR2 reads YFSETQ. The CDR3 sequence is 16 residues long. The ends lost 4 bases at V and 5 bases at J; junction bases unmatched: 13. This CDR3 is CASSPGLAGPGETQYF. Incomplete CDR3 DNA: TGCGCCAGCAGCCCCGGACTAGCTGGGCCCGGGGAGACC.